Below, one T cell receptor (beta chain) is given with its context. The table lists this clonotype with many counts. Which antigen it targets is not known. Base qualities were left out, and no much larger clone turns up one base away. The sample originates from a study of low-dose radiotherapy and immunotherapy resistance in tumors (dated by TCRdb to between 2021 and 2024). As for the study more broadly: In Cohort 1, each fraction delivered 0.5 Gy every 2 weeks, and the prescribed total PTV dose was 6.5 Gy. Trial participants were not randomized into treatment groups. Every two weeks, patients got intravenous cyclophosphamide at 200 mg/m2, given one day ahead of each radiation and immunotherapy administration. Patients were given nivolumab as a 240 mg flat dose every two weeks and ipilimumab at 1 mg/kg every six weeks, with both drugs delivered intravenously. Aspirin 300 mg was taken orally once daily by patients for four cycles, starting on cycle 1 day 1. Patients in Cohort 2 were given 1 Gy per fraction every two weeks, for a total of 13 Gy across 26 weeks. Eight patients were included in the translational analysis, namely three from the first dose cohort plus the first five from the second dose cohort.

V loses 0 bases, J loses 3 bases, and the germline ends lie 8 bases apart. Per the germline V gene (reference sequence), PRHDT is the CDR1 and FYEKMQ is the CDR2. The CDR3 covers 14 residues, taking in both the cysteine and the phenylalanine. The sequence is cut down to CDR3 DNA, 42 bases in frame from base 1. The time point tag for this specimen amounts to: after trial treatment. The treatment or condition label of this sample denotes: LDRT plus nivolumab, ipilimumab, low-dose cyclophosphamide and aspirin (RACIN trial). The donors came from RACIN, which was a single-arm phase I dose-escalation trial that paired nivolumab and ipilimumab with aspirin, low-dose cyclophosphamide and low-dose radiotherapy. Eligible patients had advanced, TIL-negative solid tumors. Sequencing relied on an Illumina HiSeq 2500. Superscript III and a set of TRAV- and TRBV-specific primers were used to synthesize first-strand cDNA, so that both TCRalpha and TCRbeta chains were covered. TCRs were amplified with Phusion for 20 to 25 PCR cycles, with a constant-region primer paired with the adapter attached to the V primers. Amplification of the isolated mRNA was done with the MessageAmp II aRNA Amplification Kit, which involved an approximately 16-hour in vitro transcription at 37 degrees C. The Dynabeads mRNA DIRECT Purification Kit was used to isolate the mRNA for TCR sequencing. Indexed Illumina adapters were added in a second 25-cycle Phusion PCR, and the resulting products were purified with AMPure XP beads. Per the original workflow: Custom Perl scripts were used to pool TCR sequences that encoded the same protein, to remove out-of-frame sequences, and to calculate the abundance of each clonotype. The analysis excluded TCR sequences that were supported by just one read. Repertoire metrics included Shannon entropy, Gini index, clonality, richness, and frequency of TCRs shared between repertoires. The public sequencing data were trimmed at Q25 with fastp and processed into clonotypes with MiXCR by TCRdb, which kept only in-frame beta chains. Rows with one shared CDR3 protein collapse into an entry with the most common genes and DNA. The V and J calls were determined by TCRdb, not by the authors. Across this sample there are tens of thousands of distinct CDR3 sequences, with about a sixth seen only once. The biggest ten clones account for less than 1.5% of the sample.

The receptor comes from a male donor with prostate cancer. This chain joins TRBV13 to TRBJ1-1; the D segment cannot be called with confidence. Sequencing was performed on PBMCs, taken after low-dose radiotherapy plus immunotherapy. In nucleotides, the sequence is TGTGCCAGCAGCTTAGGCCCGGGATACACTGAAGCTTTCTTT. Its coded protein is CASSLGPGYTEAFF. Reference TRBV13 and TRBJ1-1 proteins supply the regions before and after the CDR3; the full variable domain is: AAGVIQSPRHLIKEKRETATLKCYPIPRHDTVYWYQQGPGQDPQFLISFYEKMQSDKGSIPDRFSAQQFSDYHSELNMSSLELGDSALYFCASSLGPGYTEAFFGQGTRLTVV.